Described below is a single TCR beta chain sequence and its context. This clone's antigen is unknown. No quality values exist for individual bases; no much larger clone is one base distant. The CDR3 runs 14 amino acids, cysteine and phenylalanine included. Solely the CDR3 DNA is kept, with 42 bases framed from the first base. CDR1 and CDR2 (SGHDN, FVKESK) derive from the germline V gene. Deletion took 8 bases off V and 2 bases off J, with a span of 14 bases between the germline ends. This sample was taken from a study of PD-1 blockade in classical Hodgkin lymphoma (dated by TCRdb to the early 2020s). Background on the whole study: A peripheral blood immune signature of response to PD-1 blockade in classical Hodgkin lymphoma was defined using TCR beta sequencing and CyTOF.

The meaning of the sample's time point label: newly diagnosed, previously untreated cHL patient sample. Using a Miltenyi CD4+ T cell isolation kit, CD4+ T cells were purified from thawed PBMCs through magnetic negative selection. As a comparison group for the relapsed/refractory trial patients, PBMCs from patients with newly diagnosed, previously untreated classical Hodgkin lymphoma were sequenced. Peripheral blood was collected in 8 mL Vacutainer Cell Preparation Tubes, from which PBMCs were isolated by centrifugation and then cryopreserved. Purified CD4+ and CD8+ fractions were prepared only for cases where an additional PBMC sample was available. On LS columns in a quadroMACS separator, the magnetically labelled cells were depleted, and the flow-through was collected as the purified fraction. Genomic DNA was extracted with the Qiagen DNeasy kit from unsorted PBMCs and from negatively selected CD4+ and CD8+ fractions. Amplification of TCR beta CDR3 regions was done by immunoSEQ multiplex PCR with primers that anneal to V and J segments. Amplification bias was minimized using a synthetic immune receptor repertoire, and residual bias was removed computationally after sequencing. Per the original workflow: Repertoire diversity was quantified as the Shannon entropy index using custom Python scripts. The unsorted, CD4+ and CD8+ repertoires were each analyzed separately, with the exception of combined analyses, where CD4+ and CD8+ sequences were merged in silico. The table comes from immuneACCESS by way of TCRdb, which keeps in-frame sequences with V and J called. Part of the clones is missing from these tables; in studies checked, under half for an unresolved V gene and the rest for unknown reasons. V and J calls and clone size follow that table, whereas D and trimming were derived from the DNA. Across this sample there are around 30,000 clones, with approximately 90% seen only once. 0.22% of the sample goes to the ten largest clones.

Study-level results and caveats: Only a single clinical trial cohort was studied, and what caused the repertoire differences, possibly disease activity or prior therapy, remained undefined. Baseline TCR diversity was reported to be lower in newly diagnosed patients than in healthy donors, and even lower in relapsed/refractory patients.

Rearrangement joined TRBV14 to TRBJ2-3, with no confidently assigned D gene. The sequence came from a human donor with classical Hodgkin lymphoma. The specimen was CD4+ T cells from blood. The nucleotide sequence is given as TGTGCCAGCGCCCCGAACAGATTCACAGATACGCAGTATTTT. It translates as CASAPNRFTDTQYF.